This entry concerns a single T cell receptor (beta chain). This receptor's antigen is unknown. No base quality values were provided; no much bigger clone lies one nucleotide off. The cohort consisted of more than 650 healthy bone marrow donors. At the time of sampling, every cohort member was nominally healthy, though immune exposures that went unrecorded were likely present. The donor was CMV seronegative and belonged to the group of several hundred seronegative cohort members. Each donor provided a peripheral blood sample, and peripheral blood mononuclear cells were used for TCR beta sequencing. The Qiagen DNeasy Blood Extraction Kit was used to extract genomic DNA from the blood cell samples. The CDR3 numbers 15 residues from cysteine through phenylalanine. Only CDR3 DNA remains: 45 bases, in frame from the first base. The junction shows trimming of 2 bases on V and 3 bases on J, and the gene matches do not reach 5 bases of it. In the germline V gene (reference sequence), CDR1 corresponds to SGHNT and CDR2 to YYREEE.

The data are from a study of cytomegalovirus exposure and HLA in healthy donors listed by TCRdb under 2017. For the wider study: An earlier analysis of roughly 570 of the donors reported 250 to 350 Gb of sequence data and approximately 120 million unique TCR beta sequences obtained from about 170 million T cells. Of the 300 to 400 genotyped donors, around 81% fell in the genetic ancestry cluster associated with self-reported Caucasian donors. Among roughly 400 genotyped donors of the cohort, an average of around 240,000 unique TCR beta nucleotide sequences were sequenced per donor, roughly 18% of them non-productive. In a later analysis, previously published TCR beta repertoires from 670 or so donors were re-analyzed and high-resolution HLA genotyping was added so that TCR occurrence patterns could be studied. A separate validation cohort of roughly 120 different subjects was used in addition to the roughly 720-subject first cohort. Every discovery cohort repertoire had been produced on one sequencing platform. The T cell repertoires of under 750 subjects were profiled by immunosequencing and related to cytomegalovirus serostatus. Class I and class II HLA loci were covered by the typing at four-digit resolution. The study aimed to test whether cataloging public T cell receptors could reveal signatures of past pathogen exposure. Typing coverage differed by locus: A, B, C, DRB1 and DQB1 were typed in roughly 620-630 donors, DQA1 in roughly 510, DPA1 in around 600, and DPB1 in just under 490. In a later genetic analysis, genome-wide SNP genotypes for about 55% of the 666 donors were used, and that subset was treated as a discovery cohort. Rather than using new phenotypic data, the later analysis identified candidate immune exposures from TCR beta sequences and from how often those sequences occurred across donors. In an earlier analysis of a few hundred of the donors, high-throughput TCR beta sequencing was used to judge whether each TCR beta V gene segment behaved as functional or pseudogenic. Because of strong linkage in the cohort, five DR-DQ haplotypes were treated as single units for association and clustering. Donor age, sex, ethnicity and CMV serostatus were compiled alongside the repertoire data. High-throughput TCR immunosequencing, statistical association of individual TCRs with disease status, and machine learning were combined to predict cytomegalovirus infection status. An early release that covered some 630 HLA-typed donors contained around 300 gigabases of sequencing data and 85 million to 100 million unique TCR sequences. The paper as a whole reports these results and caveats: A cluster of highly shared sequence variants was judged likely to represent a technical artifact of the sequencing pipeline. HLA typing was unavailable for some donors at each locus, so association tests used only the typed subset. CMV serostatus was the only immune exposure information available for the cohort. According to a later genetic analysis, donors in an Asian-associated ancestry cluster had fewer N-insertions in productive TCRs than the roughly 670-donor mean. When HLA alleles, especially DR and DQ, strongly co-occurred, attributing TCR associations to individual alleles was difficult. In this cohort, only TCR beta chains were sequenced, and detectable features were limited by the absence of alpha or paired-chain data. The presence/absence analyses assumed that sequencing depth was roughly uniform across donors, and that assumption may not be true. According to a later analysis, parvovirus B19, influenza, CMV and Epstein-Barr virus appeared linked to several top co-occurrence clusters. A further reported finding was that TCR beta sequences accurately predicted the HLA-A and HLA-B alleles for most subjects in the first cohort. Most TCR sequences were seen in very few donors, while some public TCRs were found in many individuals. In a later analysis, TCR association rates were found to vary across HLA loci, with the most associated TCRs seen for DRB1 alleles and the fewest for HLA-C alleles. Linkage disequilibrium might explain the correlated functional status among segregating V segments, but an unknown experimental factor could not be ruled out. A few of the identified cytomegalovirus-associated TCR beta chains were confirmed in vitro to be specific for cytomegalovirus antigens. The study gave a list of about 170 TCR beta chains associated with cytomegalovirus. The authors suggested that the approach could potentially be generalized to other disease states and immunological phenotypes. In a later analysis, HLA-associated TCR beta chains showed more clonal expansion and lower generation probabilities than non-associated chains that were equally common. Some IMGT-functional V segments, including TRBV6-2 and TRBV6-3, could not be told apart with the 87-base-pair reads, so those segments were excluded. In an earlier analysis of some 550 of the donors, most TCR beta V segments were observed in productive rearrangements about 87% or about 30% of the time, broadly matching IMGT annotations. In a later genetic analysis, a missense DCLRE1C variant was associated with V-gene and J-gene trimming of TCR beta chains, and the association was replicated in an independent cohort. In both the original and validation cohorts, the classifier was reported to diagnose cytomegalovirus status with high specificity and sensitivity. Approximately 16 rarely observed V segments, including chromosome 9 orphons, were excluded from the earlier analysis of approximately 600 of the donors because counts were too low. A later analysis found that most CMV-associated TCR beta chains appeared HLA-restricted, with HLA associations seemingly driven largely by CMV exposure. A later analysis associated 17,000 or so TCR beta sequences with specific HLA alleles at a false discovery rate of 0.05.

The library was produced with the immunoSEQ multiplex PCR assay. The multiplex PCR relied on a mix of 60 forward primers for TCR Vbeta segments and 13 reverse primers for TCR Jbeta segments. A multiplex PCR assay on genomic DNA amplified the CDR3 region of rearranged TCR beta genes. The amplified TCR beta libraries were sequenced on the Illumina HiSeq System as 87-base-pair reads. The paper's processing steps were these. Across the roughly 640 repertoires, a later analysis counted tens of millions of unique TCR beta chains, roughly 11 million of which were shared by at least two donors. Raw reads were error-corrected and collapsed into unique sequences by a nearest-neighbor algorithm in which closely related sequences were merged to remove PCR and sequencing errors. V, D and J gene segments were assigned by aligning CDR3 sequences to IMGT reference sequences. Each retained sequence needed at least a six-nucleotide match to both a V gene segment and a J gene segment. Rearrangements were classified as productive when the CDR3 lacked stop codons and remained in frame with V and J, and all other rearrangements were classified as non-productive. CDR3 was defined by IMGT convention, running from the second conserved V-encoded cysteine to the conserved J-encoded phenylalanine. The earlier analysis of approximately 500 of the donors excluded sequences that lacked an unambiguous match to a single V gene segment. In an earlier analysis of approximately 610 of the donors, V segments were called functional above 56.7% productive rearrangements and were called segregating when the between-donor standard deviation exceeded 5%. A statistical classification framework was built for diagnosing cytomegalovirus status from the catalog of TCR beta chain sequences. A later analysis assigned V and J genes by comparing TCR nucleotide sequences with IMGT/GENE-DB human TR gene sequences. The TCRdist pipeline was used in a later analysis to assign CDR3 sequences and most-parsimonious VDJ recombination scenarios. In a later analysis, each TCR beta chain was defined by its CDR3 amino acid sequence together with its V-gene family, and reads lacking a unique V-gene family were excluded. As a way to deal with suspected cross-contamination and a sequencing artifact, a later analysis dropped over 550 nucleotide sequences that were highly shared and had low generation probability. In a later analysis, a clonal expansion index was calculated for each public chain from normalized within-repertoire ranks of inferred template counts. In a later analysis, generation probabilities were computed using a VDJ recombination model fitted to out-of-frame rearrangements, and the results were checked against IGoR. A later analysis scored TCR-TCR, TCR-HLA and TCR-CMV co-occurrence with hypergeometric tests, applying a repertoire-size bias correction to TCR pairs. To estimate false discovery rates, a later analysis permuted the HLA or CMV assignments 20 times. In a later analysis, co-occurring TCRs were grouped using DBSCAN, with TCRdist sequence similarity added in when clustering inside HLA-allele-positive subsets. Repertoires with fewer than 30,000 or more than 120,000 public chains, plus five repertoires with anomalous nucleotide sharing, were excluded from co-occurrence clustering. TCRdb retrieved this table from immuneACCESS and kept in-frame rearrangements only. Not all clones are present; in checked studies, unresolved V genes account for under half, and no reason is known for the remainder. V and J calls and clone size follow that table, whereas D and trimming were derived from the DNA. This sample holds about 170,000 clones; around 80% were observed only once. About 2.5% of the sample lies in the top ten.

The sequence links TRBV5-4 to TRBJ2-5, with 9 bases matching TRBD1. The sequenced material came from PBMCs. The TCR comes from a male donor in good health and CMV-seronegative. The CDR3 reads as follows: CASSFRQGVKETQYF. The nucleotides are TGTGCCAGCAGCTTTCGACAGGGGGTTAAAGAGACCCAGTACTTC.